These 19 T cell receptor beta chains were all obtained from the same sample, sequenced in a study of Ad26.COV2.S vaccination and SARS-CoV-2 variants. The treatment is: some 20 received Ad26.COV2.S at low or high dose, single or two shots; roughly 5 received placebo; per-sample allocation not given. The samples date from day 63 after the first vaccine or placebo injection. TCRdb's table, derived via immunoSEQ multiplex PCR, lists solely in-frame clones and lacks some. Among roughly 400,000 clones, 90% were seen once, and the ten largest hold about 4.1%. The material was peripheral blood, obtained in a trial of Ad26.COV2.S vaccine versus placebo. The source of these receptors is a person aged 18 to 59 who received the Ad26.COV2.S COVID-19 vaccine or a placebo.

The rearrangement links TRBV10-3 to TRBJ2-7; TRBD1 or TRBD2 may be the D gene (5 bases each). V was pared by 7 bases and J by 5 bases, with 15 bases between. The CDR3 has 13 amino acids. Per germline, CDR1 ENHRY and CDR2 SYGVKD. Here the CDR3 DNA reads TGTGCCATCACCCCTTCGGGGACGGACGAGCAGTACTTC. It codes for CAITPSGTDEQYF.

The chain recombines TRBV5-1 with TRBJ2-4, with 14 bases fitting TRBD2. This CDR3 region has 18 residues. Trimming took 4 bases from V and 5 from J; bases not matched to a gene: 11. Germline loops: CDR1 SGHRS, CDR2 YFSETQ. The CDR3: CASSVATSGRVAENIQYF. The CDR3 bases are TGCGCCAGCAGCGTCGCGACTAGCGGGAGGGTGGCGGAAAACATTCAGTACTTC.

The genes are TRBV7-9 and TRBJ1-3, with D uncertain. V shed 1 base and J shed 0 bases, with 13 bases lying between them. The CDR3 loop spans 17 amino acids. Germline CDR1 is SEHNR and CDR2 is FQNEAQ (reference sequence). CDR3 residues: CASSLVGVGGSGNTIYF. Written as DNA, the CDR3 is TGTGCCAGCAGCTTAGTCGGTGTAGGAGGCTCTGGAAACACCATATATTTT.

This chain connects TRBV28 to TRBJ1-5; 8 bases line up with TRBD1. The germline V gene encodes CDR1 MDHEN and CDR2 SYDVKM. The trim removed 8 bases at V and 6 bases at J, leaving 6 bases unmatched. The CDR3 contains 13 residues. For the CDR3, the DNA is TGTGCCAGCGATCCAGGGGGCAGTCAGCCCCAGCATTTT. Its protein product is CASDPGGSQPQHF.

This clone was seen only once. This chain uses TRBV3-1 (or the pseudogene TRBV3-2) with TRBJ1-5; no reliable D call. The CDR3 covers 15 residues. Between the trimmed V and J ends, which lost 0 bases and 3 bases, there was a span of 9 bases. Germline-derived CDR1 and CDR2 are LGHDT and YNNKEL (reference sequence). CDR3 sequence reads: CASSQDPGPNQPQHF. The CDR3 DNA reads TGTGCCAGCAGCCAAGATCCAGGCCCCAATCAGCCCCAGCATTTT.

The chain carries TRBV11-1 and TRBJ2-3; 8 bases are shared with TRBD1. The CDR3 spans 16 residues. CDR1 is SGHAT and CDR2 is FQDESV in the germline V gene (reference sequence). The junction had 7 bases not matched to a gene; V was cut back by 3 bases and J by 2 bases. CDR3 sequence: CASSFSTGGHTDTQYF. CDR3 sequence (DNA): TGTGCCAGCAGCTTTAGTACAGGGGGACACACAGATACGCAGTATTTT.

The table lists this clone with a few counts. DNA of the CDR3: TGTGCCAGCAGTTACTCGAGGGGGTCGGATACGCAGTATTTT. Its translation is CASSYSRGSDTQYF. The chain is built from TRBV6-5 and TRBJ2-3; maybe TRBD1 (6 bases). CDR1 is MNHEY and CDR2 is SVGAGI in the germline V gene. The CDR3 covers 14 residues. Trimming took 0 bases from V and 6 from J, leaving 10 bases between them.

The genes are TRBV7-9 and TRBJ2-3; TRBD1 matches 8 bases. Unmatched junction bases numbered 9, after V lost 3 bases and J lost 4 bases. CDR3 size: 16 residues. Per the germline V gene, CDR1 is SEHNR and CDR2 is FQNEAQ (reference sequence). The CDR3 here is CASSLRGTGRPDTQYF. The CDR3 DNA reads TGTGCCAGCAGCTTGCGCGGGACAGGCCGTCCAGATACGCAGTATTTT.

In DNA form, the CDR3 reads TGTGCCAGCAGTCGCGGGACTGCCCCCTACAATGAGCAGTTCTTC. It specifies CASSRGTAPYNEQFF. V usage is TRBV27 and J usage is TRBJ2-1, with D perhaps matching TRBD2 (6 bases). CDR3 length equals 15 residues. V dropped 5 bases and J dropped 2 bases, with 13 bases sitting between them. CDR1 is MNHEY and CDR2 is SMNVEV in the germline V gene (reference sequence).

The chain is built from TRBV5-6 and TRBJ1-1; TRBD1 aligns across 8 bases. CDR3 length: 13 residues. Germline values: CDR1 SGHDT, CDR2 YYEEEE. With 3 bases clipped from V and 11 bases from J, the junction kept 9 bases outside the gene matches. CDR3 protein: CASSWRTGNVAFF. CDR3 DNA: TGTGCCAGCAGCTGGAGGACAGGGAATGTTGCTTTCTTT.

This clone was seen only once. CDR3 residues: CASSQDAENIQYF. Here the CDR3 DNA reads TGTGCCAGCAGCCAAGATGCTGAAAACATTCAGTACTTC. J is TRBJ2-4 and V is TRBV4-2; D is unclear. This CDR3 has 13 residues. Trimming stripped 0 bases from V and 5 bases from J, with 5 bases between. Germline CDR1 LGHNA, CDR2 YNFKEQ.

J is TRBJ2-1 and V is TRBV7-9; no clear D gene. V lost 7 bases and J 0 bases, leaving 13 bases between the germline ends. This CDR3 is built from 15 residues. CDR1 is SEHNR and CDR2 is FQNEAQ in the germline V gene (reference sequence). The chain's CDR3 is CASTPQKSSYNEQFF. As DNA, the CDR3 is TGTGCCAGCACACCTCAAAAGAGCTCCTACAATGAGCAGTTCTTC.

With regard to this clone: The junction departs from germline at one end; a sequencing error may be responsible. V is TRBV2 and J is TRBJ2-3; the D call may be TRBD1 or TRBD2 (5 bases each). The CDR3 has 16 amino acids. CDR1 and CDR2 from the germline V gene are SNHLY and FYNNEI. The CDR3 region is CASSEEGPMVGDTQYF. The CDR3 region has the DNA TGTGCCAGCAGTGAAGAGGGACCGATGGTGGGGGATACCCAGTATTTT.

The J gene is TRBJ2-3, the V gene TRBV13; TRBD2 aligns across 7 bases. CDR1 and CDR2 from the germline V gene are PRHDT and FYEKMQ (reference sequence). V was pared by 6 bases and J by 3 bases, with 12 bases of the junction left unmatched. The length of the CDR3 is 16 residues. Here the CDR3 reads CASRLGGPRQTDTQYF. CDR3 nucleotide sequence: TGTGCCAGCAGATTGGGAGGGCCAAGGCAAACAGATACGCAGTATTTT.

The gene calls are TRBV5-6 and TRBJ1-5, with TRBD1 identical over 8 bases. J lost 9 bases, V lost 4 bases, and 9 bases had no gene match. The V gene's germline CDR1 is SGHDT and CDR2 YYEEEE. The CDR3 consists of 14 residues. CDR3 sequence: CASSAGTGGRPQHF. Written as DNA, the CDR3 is TGTGCCAGCAGCGCCGGGACAGGAGGTCGGCCCCAGCATTTT.

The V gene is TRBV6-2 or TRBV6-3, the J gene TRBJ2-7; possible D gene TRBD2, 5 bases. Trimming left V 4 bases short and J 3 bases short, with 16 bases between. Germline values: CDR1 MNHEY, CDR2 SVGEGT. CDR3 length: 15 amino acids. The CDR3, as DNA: TGTGCCAGCAGTTCCTCACGGACTGCTAGCTACGAGCAGTACTTC. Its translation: CASSSSRTASYEQYF.

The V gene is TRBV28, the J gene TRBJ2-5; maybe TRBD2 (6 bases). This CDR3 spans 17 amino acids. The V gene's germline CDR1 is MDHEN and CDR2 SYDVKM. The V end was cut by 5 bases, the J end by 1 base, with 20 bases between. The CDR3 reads CASSLGGFGASQETQYF. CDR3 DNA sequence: TGTGCCAGCAGTCTCGGAGGGTTTGGTGCGAGCCAAGAGACCCAGTACTTC.

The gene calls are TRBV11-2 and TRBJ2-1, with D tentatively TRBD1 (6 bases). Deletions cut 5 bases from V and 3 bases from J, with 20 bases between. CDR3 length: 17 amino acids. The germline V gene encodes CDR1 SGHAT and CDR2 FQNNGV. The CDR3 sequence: CASSPRRQEIFYNEQFF. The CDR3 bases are TGTGCCAGCAGCCCCAGGAGACAGGAGATTTTCTACAATGAGCAGTTCTTC.

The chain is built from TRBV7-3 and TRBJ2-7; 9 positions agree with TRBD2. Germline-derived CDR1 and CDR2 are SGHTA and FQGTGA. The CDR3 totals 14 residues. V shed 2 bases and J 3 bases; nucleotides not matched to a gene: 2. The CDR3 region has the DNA TGTGCCAGCAGCTTATTTAGCGGGAGCTACGAGCAGTACTTC. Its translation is CASSLFSGSYEQYF.